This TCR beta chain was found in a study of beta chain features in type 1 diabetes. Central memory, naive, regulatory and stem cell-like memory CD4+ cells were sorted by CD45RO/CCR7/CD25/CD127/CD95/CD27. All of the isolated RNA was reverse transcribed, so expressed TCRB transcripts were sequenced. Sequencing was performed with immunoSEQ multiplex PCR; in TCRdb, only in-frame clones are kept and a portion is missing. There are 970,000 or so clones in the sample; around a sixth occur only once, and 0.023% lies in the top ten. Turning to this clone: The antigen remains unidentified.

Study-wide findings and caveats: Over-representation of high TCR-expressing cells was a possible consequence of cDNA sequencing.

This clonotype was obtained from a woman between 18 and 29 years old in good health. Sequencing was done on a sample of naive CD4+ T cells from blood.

The CDR3 DNA reads TGTGCCAGCAGTTACCTACCGACTAGCGGGAGGTACCAAGAGACCCAGTACTTC. Residues: CASSYLPTSGRYQETQYF. The chain is built from TRBV7-2 and TRBJ2-5, with TRBD2 matching 13 bases. Per germline, CDR1 SGHTA and CDR2 FQGNSA. The CDR3 covers 18 residues. V shed 6 bases, J shed 0 bases, and the junction held 10 bases outside the gene matches.